The 25 T cell receptor beta chains below all came from one sample that was sequenced in a study of cytotoxic CD8 clonotypes in ibrutinib-treated CLL. Profiled with immunoSEQ multiplex PCR; TCRdb holds only in-frame clones, not every one. The table includes 250,000 to 350,000 clones, around 77% detected once. Source: PBMCs, taken at disease progression, from a patient treated with ibrutinib. The source is a human donor with chronic lymphocytic leukemia.

The chain employs TRBV4-3 and TRBJ2-1; D is undetermined. V gave up 1 base and J gave up 8 bases, with 27 bases separating them. The germline V gene has CDR1 LGHNA and CDR2 YSLEER. The CDR3 loop spans 19 amino acids. The CDR3 region is CASSQGRFSGRFLIDEQFF. The CDR3 coding sequence is TGCGCCAGCAGCCAAGGGCGATTTTCCGGGCGTTTCTTAATTGATGAGCAGTTCTTC.

The chain uses TRBV19 and TRBJ2-1; TRBD1 might be the D (6 bases). CDR1 is LNHDA and CDR2 is SQIVND in the germline V gene (reference sequence). CDR3 length: 15 amino acids. Trimming left V 10 bases short and J 5 bases short, with 21 bases between. The CDR3 DNA follows: TGTGCCACCGCATGGGGCCAGGGGTCCCACAATGAGCAGTTCTTC. Residues: CATAWGQGSHNEQFF.

J is TRBJ1-2 and V is TRBV5-1; weak D call: TRBD1 (5 bases). Trimming took 4 bases from V and 5 from J, leaving 12 bases between them. The CDR3 contains 13 residues. Germline-derived CDR1 and CDR2 are SGHRS and YFSETQ. The CDR3 reads CASSPRDFYGYTF. The CDR3 bases are TGCGCCAGCAGCCCCCGGGACTTTTATGGCTACACCTTC.

The V and J genes are TRBV2 and TRBJ1-2; 7 nucleotides line up with TRBD1. Germline V CDR1 and CDR2: SNHLY, FYNNEI. V trimming: 8 bases; J trimming: 7 bases; junction bases outside the gene matches: 1. The CDR3 consists of 10 residues. CDR3 coding DNA: TGTGCCAGCCCAGGGGGTGGCTACACCTTC. It codes for CASPGGGYTF.

V and J are TRBV5-1 and TRBJ2-2, with 11 nucleotides matching TRBD2. Germline V gene data show CDR1 as SGHRS and CDR2 as YFSETQ. The CDR3 is 17 amino acids. The J segment lost 4 bases and the V segment lost 4 bases, leaving 9 bases of the junction unmatched. Here the CDR3 reads CASSPGTSGRFTGELFF. The CDR3 coding sequence is TGCGCCAGCAGCCCGGGGACTAGCGGACGATTCACCGGGGAGCTGTTTTTT.

V usage is TRBV7-6 and J usage is TRBJ2-5, with 9 bases identical to TRBD2. With 5 bases clipped from V and 2 bases from J, the junction kept 12 bases outside the gene matches. The CDR3 consists of 17 residues. The germline gives CDR1 SGHVS, CDR2 FNYEAQ. The CDR3 loop reads CASSPHVSLAGQETQYF. The CDR3 nucleotides read TGTGCCAGCAGCCCTCACGTATCTCTAGCGGGACAAGAGACCCAGTACTTC. The full variable domain, with the rest looked up from reference TRBV7-6 and TRBJ2-5, is GAGVSQSPRYKVTKRGQDVALRCDPISGHVSLYWYRQALGQGPEFLTYFNYEAQQDKSGLPNDRFSAERPEGSISTLTIQRTEQRDSAMYRCASSPHVSLAGQETQYFGPGTRLLVL.

In this sample, this clone turned up a few times. This chain joins TRBV23-1 and TRBJ2-7; D unclear. TRBV23-1 is an ORF; its function is uncertain. Trimming cost V 2 bases and J 3 bases, with 2 bases left between them. The CDR3 covers 11 residues. CDR3 DNA sequence: TGCGCCAGCAGTCAAGGCTACGAGCAGTACTTC. Its translation is CASSQGYEQYF.

This rearrangement joins TRBV1 to TRBJ1-1. TRBV1 is classified as a pseudogene. CDR3 length: 14 amino acids. The CDR3 sequence: CTSSASPYGPEAFF. CDR3 nucleotides: TGCACCAGCAGTGCCTCGCCCTACGGACCTGAAGCTTTCTTT.

The chain carries TRBV28 and TRBJ2-1; 7 positions match TRBD2. Per germline, CDR1 MDHEN and CDR2 SYDVKM. This CDR3 comprises 12 residues. V lost 5 bases to trimming and J lost 10 bases; unmatched junction nucleotides: 5. The CDR3 region has the DNA TGTGCCAGCAGTCCCCCACTAGCGGAGCAGTTCTTC. This sequence encodes CASSPPLAEQFF.

The V gene is TRBV19, the J gene TRBJ2-1; D is unclear. There are 16 residues in the CDR3. V was trimmed by 0 bases and J by 4 bases, leaving 13 bases between them. Germline V gene lookup returns CDR1 LNHDA and CDR2 SQIVND (reference sequence). DNA of the CDR3: TGTGCCAGTAGTATAGAGGGGTCTCTAACGTACAATGAGCAGTTCTTC. This translates into CASSIEGSLTYNEQFF.

This clone came up a few times. The genes are TRBV7-2 and TRBJ2-3; D gene ambiguous. Per germline, CDR1 SGHTA and CDR2 FQGNSA. The germline V and J ends were trimmed by 4 bases and 5 bases, with 4 bases remaining between them. The CDR3 spans 11 residues. CDR3: CASSSIDTQYF. CDR3 DNA: TGTGCCAGCAGCTCCATAGATACGCAGTATTTT. The complete variable domain, with remaining parts taken from reference TRBV7-2 and TRBJ2-3, reads GAGVSQSPSNKVTEKGKDVELRCDPISGHTALYWYRQSLGQGLEFLIYFQGNSAPDKSGLPSDRFSAERTGGSVSTLTIQRTQQEDSAVYLCASSSIDTQYFGPGTRLTVL.

The chain joins TRBV9 to TRBJ2-3; D is possibly TRBD1 or TRBD2 (5 bases each). The V gene's germline CDR1 is SGDLS and CDR2 YYNGEE. Trimming stripped 3 bases from V and 0 bases from J, with 20 bases between. This CDR3 comprises 18 residues. The DNA of the CDR3 is TGTGCCAGCAGCGAATCTCTTCCCGGGACCCCCAGCACAGATACGCAGTATTTT. This gives the protein CASSESLPGTPSTDTQYF.

The chain recombines TRBV18 with TRBJ2-1; D might be TRBD1 or TRBD2, each matching 5 bases. CDR1 KGHSH and CDR2 LQKENI come from the germline V gene. This CDR3 spans 16 amino acids. Trimming left V 3 bases short and J 2 bases short, with 14 bases between. This CDR3 reads CASSPSARGPYNEQFF. As DNA, the CDR3 is TGTGCCAGCTCACCCTCAGCGAGGGGCCCCTACAATGAGCAGTTCTTC.

The chain combines TRBV7-8 with TRBJ2-1, with 10 bases matching TRBD2. Germline values: CDR1 SGHVS, CDR2 FQNEAQ. After removal of 5 bases from V and 5 bases from J, the junction contained 6 bases not matched to a gene. The CDR3 totals 15 residues. The CDR3 nucleotides read TGTGCCAGCAGCCCACTAGCGGGGAACAACAATGAGCAGTTCTTC. The encoded protein is CASSPLAGNNNEQFF.

The chain combines TRBV6-5 with TRBJ2-7, with 7 bases fitting TRBD1. Germline V gene lookup returns CDR1 MNHEY and CDR2 SVGAGI. The CDR3 totals 15 residues. The V and J ends lost 4 bases and 3 bases, in that order; junction bases with no gene match: 9. The CDR3 protein is CASSFGSQGLYEQYF. The CDR3 coding sequence is TGTGCCAGCAGTTTTGGATCACAGGGGCTCTACGAGCAGTACTTC.

The rearrangement joins TRBV4-2 to TRBJ1-1; 8 nucleotides align to TRBD1. Per germline, CDR1 LGHNA and CDR2 YNFKEQ. Unmatched junction bases numbered 7, after V lost 7 bases and J lost 0 bases. This CDR3 region has 15 residues. Here the CDR3 reads CASTHGQGMNTEAFF. For the CDR3, the DNA is TGTGCCAGCACCCACGGACAGGGTATGAACACTGAAGCTTTCTTT.

The chain employs TRBV6-5 and TRBJ2-2, with TRBD1 identical over 7 bases. The germline V gene encodes CDR1 MNHEY and CDR2 SVGAGI. This CDR3 is 15 amino acids long. V gave up 4 bases and J gave up 0 bases; unmatched junction bases: 2. The DNA of the CDR3 is TGTGCCAGCAGTTTCACAGGGGCGAACACCGGGGAGCTGTTTTTT. Its protein is CASSFTGANTGELFF.

This sequence joins TRBV7-9 and TRBJ1-2, with TRBD1 matching 9 bases. This CDR3 contains 15 residues. CDR1 is SEHNR, CDR2 FQNEAQ, per germline (reference sequence). Unmatched junction bases numbered 2, after V lost 3 bases and J lost 0 bases. The CDR3 sequence is CASSFDRGSNYGYTF. CDR3 coding DNA: TGTGCCAGCAGCTTCGACAGGGGGTCTAACTATGGCTACACCTTC.

The chain recombines TRBV11-3 with TRBJ2-5; 8 bases map to TRBD1. Germline V lookup: CDR1 SGHNT, CDR2 YENEEA. This CDR3 is built from 15 residues. After removal of 2 bases from V and 4 bases from J, the junction contained 6 bases not matched to a gene. CDR3 loop: CASSLQGADGETQYF. The CDR3 DNA is TGTGCCAGCAGCTTACAGGGGGCGGATGGAGAGACCCAGTACTTC.

This clone has only one observation. This chain links TRBV11-2 with TRBJ2-1, with TRBD2 identical over 14 bases. CDR3 length equals 17 residues. CDR1 is SGHAT and CDR2 is FQNNGV in the germline V gene. V was pared by 5 bases and J by 9 bases, with 12 bases of the junction left unmatched. CDR3 protein: CASSPSKTSGGVVEQFF. As DNA, the CDR3 is TGTGCCAGCAGCCCCTCCAAGACTAGCGGGGGGGTGGTTGAGCAGTTCTTC. Drawing the rest from reference TRBV11-2 and TRBJ2-1, the complete variable domain is EAGVAQSPRYKIIEKRQSVAFWCNPISGHATLYWYQQILGQGPKLLIQFQNNGVVDDSQLPKDRFSAERLKGVDSTLKIQPAKLEDSAVYLCASSPSKTSGGVVEQFFGPGTRLTVL.

This sequence joins TRBV28 and TRBJ2-7, with D unresolved. This CDR3 comprises 14 residues. The V and J ends lost 3 bases and 3 bases respectively, with 12 bases between them. Germline loops: CDR1 MDHEN, CDR2 SYDVKM. Here the CDR3 DNA reads TGTGCCAGCAGTTTGAGCCTGGGCAACTACGAGCAGTACTTC. It specifies CASSLSLGNYEQYF.

This clone is a singleton in its sample. The chain uses TRBV11-2 and TRBJ2-7; possible D gene TRBD2, 6 bases. Germline V gene lookup returns CDR1 SGHAT and CDR2 FQNNGV. Trimming pared 5 bases from V and 4 bases from J, leaving 15 bases between. CDR3 length: 14 amino acids. For the CDR3, the DNA is TGTGCCAGCAGCCTAAGTCAGGAGGGGTACGAGCAGTACTTC. Its translation: CASSLSQEGYEQYF.

The chain carries TRBV7-2 and TRBJ2-5, with 7 nucleotides matching TRBD1. After removal of 4 bases from V and 5 bases from J, the junction contained 10 bases not matched to a gene. CDR1 and CDR2 (germline): SGHTA, FQGNSA. This CDR3 spans 15 amino acids. CDR3 in amino acids: CASSSDRPTGETQYF. Written as DNA, the CDR3 is TGTGCCAGCAGCTCGGACAGGCCCACGGGGGAGACCCAGTACTTC.

This clone came up once. The V call is TRBV6-6, the J call TRBJ2-7; D unresolved. Germline V lookup: CDR1 MNHNY, CDR2 SVGAGI (reference sequence). V lost 7 bases and J lost 1, with 17 bases in between. The CDR3 length is 15 residues. The CDR3 DNA follows: TGTGCCAGCACTAAGGGTCTTGATCATTCCTACGAGCAGTACTTC. Translation gives CASTKGLDHSYEQYF.

The J gene is TRBJ1-2, the V gene TRBV2; D gene uncertain. CDR3 length equals 12 residues. Trimming removed 2 bases from V and 8 bases from J, with 9 bases in between. The germline V gene has CDR1 SNHLY and CDR2 FYNNEI. The CDR3 DNA reads as TGTGCCAGCAGTGAAAGTCGCAGGGGCTACACCTTC. Translation gives CASSESRRGYTF. The whole variable domain, filled in from reference TRBV2 and TRBJ1-2, reads EPEVTQTPSHQVTQMGQEVILRCVPISNHLYFYWYRQILGQKVEFLVSFYNNEISEKSEIFDDQFSVERPDGSNFTLKIRSTKLEDSAMYFCASSESRRGYTFGSGTRLTVV.